What follows is one TCR beta chain and its context. The sample is drawn from a study of blood T cell repertoires in COVID-19. The method was immunoSEQ multiplex PCR; TCRdb's version includes in-frame clones alone and lacks a portion of them. The sample yields a few hundred thousand clones, about 85% seen once. This TCR derives from a human donor with COVID-19, enrolled during active disease. The donor label of this sample is uncertain. Sequenced input: peripheral blood.

CDR3 sequence (DNA): TGTGCCAGCAGCTCCCTACTGCGACAGGGTGGAGGCTACACCTTC. It is translated as CASSSLLRQGGGYTF. V is TRBV7-2 and J is TRBJ1-2, with TRBD1 matching 7 bases. V trimming: 4 bases; J trimming: 8 bases; junction bases outside the gene matches: 13. In germline, CDR1 is SGHTA, CDR2 FQGNSA. This CDR3 comprises 15 residues.